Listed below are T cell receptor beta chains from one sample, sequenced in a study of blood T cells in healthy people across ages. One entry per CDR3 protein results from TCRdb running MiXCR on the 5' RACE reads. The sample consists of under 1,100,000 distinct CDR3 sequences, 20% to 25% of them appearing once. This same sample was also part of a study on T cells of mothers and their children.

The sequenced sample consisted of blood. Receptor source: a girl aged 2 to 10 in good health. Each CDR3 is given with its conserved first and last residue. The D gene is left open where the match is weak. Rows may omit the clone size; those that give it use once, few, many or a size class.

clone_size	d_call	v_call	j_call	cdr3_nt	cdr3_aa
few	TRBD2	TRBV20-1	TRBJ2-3	TGCAGTGCTACCGAAGAAATAGGACTAGCGGGAGAGTTTCTCTCCTTGCCCACAGATACGCAGTATTTT	CSATEEIGLAGEFLSLPTDTQYF
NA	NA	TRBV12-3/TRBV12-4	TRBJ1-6	TGTGCCAGCAGTCCTTCAGGGTATAGCTCACCCCTCCACTTT	CASSPSGYSSPLHF
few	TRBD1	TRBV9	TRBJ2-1	TGTGCCAGCAGCGTAGGGGGACAGGGGAATTACAATGAGCAGTTCTTC	CASSVGGQGNYNEQFF
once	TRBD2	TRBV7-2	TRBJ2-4	TGTGCCAGCAGACCCGAGGGACTAGAGAACATTCAGTACTTC	CASRPEGLENIQYF
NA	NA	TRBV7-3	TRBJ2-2	TGTGCCAGCAGCTTAAACGGGAGACTTAACACCGGGGAGCTGTTTTTT	CASSLNGRLNTGELFF
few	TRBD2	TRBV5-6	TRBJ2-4	TGTGCCAGCAGCTTTCAGCGGGGGGGCCTTTTCGGCAAAAACATTCAGTACTTC	CASSFQRGGLFGKNIQYF
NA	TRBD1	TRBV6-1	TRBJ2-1	TGTGACAGCTGGACAGGGGGCTACAATGAGCAGTTCTTC	CDSWTGGYNEQFF
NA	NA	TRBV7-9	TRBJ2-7	TGTGCCAGCAGTATACAGGGAAGGTCCTACGAGCAGTACTTC	CASSIQGRSYEQYF
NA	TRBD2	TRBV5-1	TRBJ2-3	TGCGCCAGCAGCAACGGACTAGCGGGAGCCGCAGATACGCAGTATTTT	CASSNGLAGAADTQYF
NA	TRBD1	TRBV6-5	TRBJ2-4	TGTGCCAGCAGTCATGGGACAGGCCGAGCGAGAGACATTCAGTACTTC	CASSHGTGRARDIQYF
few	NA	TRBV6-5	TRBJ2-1	TGTGCCAGCAGTTACTCGACGGCGGATGAGCAGTTCTTC	CASSYSTADEQFF
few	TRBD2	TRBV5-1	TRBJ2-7	TGCGCCAGCAGCTTGGGACTAGCGGGCCTCGACGAGCAGTACTTC	CASSLGLAGLDEQYF
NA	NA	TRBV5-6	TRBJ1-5	TGTGCCAGCAGCGGCGGGGACGACAATCAGCCCCAGCATTTT	CASSGGDDNQPQHF
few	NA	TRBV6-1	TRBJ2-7	TGTGCCAGCAGTGAAGAACTAGCCTACGAGCAGTACTTC	CASSEELAYEQYF
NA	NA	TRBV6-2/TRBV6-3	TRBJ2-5	TGTGCCAGCAGTCAAGATCACCCAACAGTTATATCCCAGCTCTGGGAGACCCAGTACTTC	CASSQDHPTVISQLWETQYF
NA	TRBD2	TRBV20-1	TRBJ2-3	TGCAGTGCGGGCCGGCGGGAGGGCCCTACAGATACGCAGTATTTT	CSAGRREGPTDTQYF
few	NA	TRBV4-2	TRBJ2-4	TGTGCCAGCAGCCAAGAATCGGGTGGTTTAAACATTCAGTACTTC	CASSQESGGLNIQYF
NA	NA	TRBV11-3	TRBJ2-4	TGTGCCAGCAGTAAAGACGGATACAAAAACATTCAGTACTTC	CASSKDGYKNIQYF
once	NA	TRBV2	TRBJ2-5	TGTGCCAGCAGTGAAGATTGGTCGGGCCAAGAGACCCAGTACTTC	CASSEDWSGQETQYF
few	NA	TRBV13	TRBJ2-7	TGTGCCAGCAGCTTAGGTCCCGTATCGGGCGAGCAGTACTTC	CASSLGPVSGEQYF
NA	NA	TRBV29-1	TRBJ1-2	TGCAGCGTTGTGGCGATGGATGAAAACTATGGCTACACCTTC	CSVVAMDENYGYTF
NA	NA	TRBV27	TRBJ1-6	TGTGCCAGCAGACCTGGTGGGGCAGCTTCACCCCTCCACTTT	CASRPGGAASPLHF
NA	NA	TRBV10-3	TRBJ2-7	TGTGCCATCAGTTTAAAGGATCCTCAAGCCTCCTACGAGCAGTACTTC	CAISLKDPQASYEQYF
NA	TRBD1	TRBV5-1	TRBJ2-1	TGCGCCAGCAGCTTGTTTAGGGGACAGAGTGATGCTAATGAGCAGTTCTTC	CASSLFRGQSDANEQFF
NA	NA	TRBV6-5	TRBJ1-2	TGTGCCAGCAGTTACTCGAGAGTCCGGGGCGACTATGGCTACACCTTC	CASSYSRVRGDYGYTF
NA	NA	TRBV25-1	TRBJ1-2	TGTGCCAGCAGTGAATATTTCACGTCGGAACAGGGCGACTATGGCTACACCTTC	CASSEYFTSEQGDYGYTF
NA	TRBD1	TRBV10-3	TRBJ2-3	TGTGCTATCAATGGTCAGGGGGCTGAAACAGATACGCAGTATTTT	CAINGQGAETDTQYF
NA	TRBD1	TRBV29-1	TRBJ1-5	TGCAGCGGAGACAGGGCGTATAGCAATCAGCCCCAGCATTTT	CSGDRAYSNQPQHF
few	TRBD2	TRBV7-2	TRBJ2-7	TGTGCCAGCAGCGAACGGACTAGCTACGAGCAGTACTTC	CASSERTSYEQYF
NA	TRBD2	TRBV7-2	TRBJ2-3	TGTGCCAGCAGCAGGGGGCTAGCGGGGGGAAACACAGATACGCAGTATTTT	CASSRGLAGGNTDTQYF
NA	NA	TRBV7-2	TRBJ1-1	TGTGCCAGCAGATTAGCGGGGGATTACACTGAAGCTTTCTTT	CASRLAGDYTEAFF
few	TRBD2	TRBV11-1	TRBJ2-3	TGTGCCAGCAGCTCGCTCGGGAGGGGACCCACAGATACGCAGTATTTT	CASSSLGRGPTDTQYF
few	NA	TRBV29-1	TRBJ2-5	TGCAGCGTCCAGGAGAACTTACTTAGGGAGACCCAGTACTTC	CSVQENLLRETQYF
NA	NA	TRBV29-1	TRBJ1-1	TGCAGCGTGTCCCCCCGGGGTGAAGCTTTCTTT	CSVSPRGEAFF
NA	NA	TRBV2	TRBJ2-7	TGTGCCAGCCTCCCAGGGAGCCGAAGACACGAGCAGTACTTC	CASLPGSRRHEQYF
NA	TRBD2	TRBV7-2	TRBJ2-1	TGTGCCAGCAGCCCACCGAATGAGCGGGGACCCTACAATGAGCAGTTCTTC	CASSPPNERGPYNEQFF
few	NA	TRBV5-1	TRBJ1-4	TGCGCCAGCAGCTTTACAGGTTTTAATGAAAAACTGTTTTTT	CASSFTGFNEKLFF
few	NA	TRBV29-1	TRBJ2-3	TGCAGCGTTCCATGTGAAGAGGAGTTGGGCACAGATACGCAGTATTTT	CSVPCEEELGTDTQYF
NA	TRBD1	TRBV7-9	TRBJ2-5	TGTGCCAGCAGCTCCTTCCCGGGACAGGGGGAAGAGACCCAGTACTTC	CASSSFPGQGEETQYF
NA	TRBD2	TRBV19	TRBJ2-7	TGTGCCAGTAGTATTACCGGGACTAGCGGGAGCTACGAGCAGTACTTC	CASSITGTSGSYEQYF